Described below is a single T cell receptor beta chain sequence and its context. This sample is drawn from a study of blood T cell repertoires in COVID-19. J gave up 0 bases and V 5 bases, and 9 bases lay outside the gene matches. The germline V gene has CDR1 KGHDR and CDR2 SFDVKD. The CDR3 sequence is 17 residues long. Clones were read by immunoSEQ multiplex PCR, and TCRdb kept only the in-frame ones, dropping some. The table records under 100,000 clones, 75% to 90% of them present only once. The sample taken for sequencing was peripheral blood. The chain is built from TRBV24-1 and TRBJ2-1; 7 bases fit TRBD2. This clonotype was sampled from a woman between 65 and 79 years old with acute or convalescent COVID-19. CDR3 region: CATSANQRGVSYNEQFF. The CDR3 bases are TGTGCCACCAGTGCCAACCAGCGGGGTGTCTCCTACAATGAGCAGTTCTTC.